This T cell receptor (beta chain) was sequenced for a study of OX40 agonist ivuxolimab in advanced cancers. As for the study in general: Intravenous ivuxolimab at 0.01 to 10 mg/kg was given to patients every 2 weeks. Three partial responders included one hepatocellular carcinoma patient and two cutaneous melanoma patients.

Trimming at V came to 6 bases and at J to 6 bases, leaving 8 bases not matched to a gene. The CDR3 loop spans 14 amino acids. Germline lookup yields CDR1 SQVTM and CDR2 ANQGSEA. Sequencing was performed with immunoSEQ multiplex PCR; in TCRdb, only in-frame clones are kept and a portion is missing. The table has roughly 20,000 clones, 60% to 85% seen once. The cohort excluded patients with autoimmune disease history or systemic immunosuppression. The sample was CD4+ or CD8+ T cells sorted from blood, taken in a trial of the OX40 agonist ivuxolimab. The chain couples TRBV29-1 to TRBJ2-1, with 10 bases that match TRBD1. The TCR sequence derives from an adult with an advanced solid tumor such as melanoma, head and neck, liver or kidney cancer. This CDR3 reads CSVLTGGAGNEQFF. The DNA of the CDR3 is TGCAGCGTCCTGACAGGGGGCGCCGGCAATGAGCAGTTCTTC.